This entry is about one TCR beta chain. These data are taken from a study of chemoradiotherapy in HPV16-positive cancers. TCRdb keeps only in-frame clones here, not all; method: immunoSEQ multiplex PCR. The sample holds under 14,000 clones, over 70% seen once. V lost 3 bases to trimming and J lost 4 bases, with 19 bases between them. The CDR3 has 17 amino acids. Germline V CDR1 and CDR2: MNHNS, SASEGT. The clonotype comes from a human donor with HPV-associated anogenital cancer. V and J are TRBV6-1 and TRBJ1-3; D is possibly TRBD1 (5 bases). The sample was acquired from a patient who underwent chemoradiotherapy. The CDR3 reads CASSDSWGLGYGNTIYF. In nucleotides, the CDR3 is TGTGCCAGCAGTGATTCCTGGGGCCTAGGGTACGGAAACACCATATATTTT.